Presented here are 18 T cell receptor beta chains from one specimen sequenced in a study of Tregs in tolerant kidney transplant recipients. The table came from immunoSEQ multiplex PCR; TCRdb's copy has only in-frame clones and leaves some out. The table lists around 98,000 clones, approximately 93% of them singletons, with 0.35% to 0.55% in the top ten. The source material was CD4+ T cells from blood, sampled before the transplant. These receptors were taken from a human donor who received a combined kidney and bone marrow transplant.

The chain is built from TRBV2 and TRBJ2-4; TRBD1 agrees at 9 bases. CDR1 and CDR2 (germline): SNHLY, FYNNEI. This CDR3 has 15 residues. J was trimmed by 0 bases and V by 6 bases; bases with no gene match: 3. This chain's CDR3 is CASSGDRAAKNIQYF. The DNA for the CDR3 is TGTGCCAGCAGCGGGGACAGGGCAGCCAAAAACATTCAGTACTTC.

For the CDR3, the DNA is TGTGCCAGCAGCGTAGGAGGACAGGGCCTCAGCTATGGCTACACCTTC. This translates into CASSVGGQGLSYGYTF. The chain joins TRBV9 to TRBJ1-2, with 8 bases fitting TRBD1. Trimming removed 0 bases from V and 4 bases from J; junction bases left unmatched: 8. This CDR3 spans 16 amino acids. In germline, CDR1 is SGDLS, CDR2 YYNGEE.

J is TRBJ2-7 and V is TRBV11-1, with a weak D call TRBD1 (5 bases). V was clipped by 7 bases and J by 3 bases, with 13 bases between them. Germline CDR1 SGHAT, CDR2 FQDESV (reference sequence). This CDR3 comprises 13 residues. CDR3 in amino acids: CASNLRGHYEQYF. The CDR3 nucleotides are TGTGCCAGCAACCTACGCGGACACTACGAGCAGTACTTC.

As concerns this clone: The same CDR3 is also encoded by other DNA sequences in this sample. The CDR3 loop is CASRPGGLNSPLHF. The CDR3 nucleotides are TGTGCCAGTAGGCCAGGGGGTCTTAATTCACCCCTCCACTTT. This chain uses TRBV19 with TRBJ1-6; 7 nucleotides line up with TRBD1. CDR3 size: 14 residues. CDR1 and CDR2 (germline): LNHDA, SQIVND (reference sequence). J was trimmed by 6 bases and V by 6 bases; bases with no gene match: 5.

This clone showed up just a few times. The chain is built from TRBV5-1 and TRBJ2-5, with D uncertain. The CDR3 contains 13 residues. With 2 bases removed from V and 2 bases from J, the gap between germline ends came to 7 bases. CDR1 is SGHRS and CDR2 is YFSETQ in the germline V gene. CDR3 loop: CASSFAVQETQYF. The CDR3, as DNA: TGCGCCAGCAGCTTTGCGGTACAAGAGACCCAGTACTTC.

The chain has TRBV4-3 and TRBJ2-5, with 7 bases that match TRBD2. CDR3 size: 16 residues. The germline V gene encodes CDR1 LGHNA and CDR2 YSLEER. Trimming took 0 bases from V and 5 from J; bases not matched to a gene: 9. The CDR3 region is CASSQDYREEPETQYF. As DNA, the CDR3 is TGCGCCAGCAGCCAAGATTACCGGGAGGAACCGGAGACCCAGTACTTC.

The rearrangement uses TRBV27 and TRBJ2-1; D ambiguous. The CDR3 totals 12 residues. Looked up from germline, CDR1 is MNHEY and CDR2 is SMNVEV (reference sequence). V lost 8 bases to trimming and J lost 4 bases, with 9 bases between them. CDR3 amino acids: CASYRSYNEQFF. Written as DNA, the CDR3 is TGTGCCAGCTACCGGTCGTACAATGAGCAGTTCTTC.

This chain joins TRBV5-1 and TRBJ2-5; 9 nucleotides align to TRBD2. The CDR3 length is 16 residues. After removal of 1 base from V and 5 bases from J, the junction contained 9 bases not matched to a gene. CDR1 is SGHRS, CDR2 YFSETQ, per germline. Written as DNA, the CDR3 is TGCGCCAGCAGCTTGTCTGGCGGGGGGGCGTGGGAGACCCAGTACTTC. Translated, it gives CASSLSGGGAWETQYF.

CDR3 protein: CASSIPGNIGYTF. The CDR3 DNA reads TGTGCCAGTAGTATCCCAGGGAATATAGGCTACACCTTC. This sequence joins TRBV19 and TRBJ1-2; D may be TRBD1 (5 bases). V shed 3 bases and J shed 8 bases, with 13 bases lying between them. The CDR3 is 13 residues long. Germline lookup yields CDR1 LNHDA and CDR2 SQIVND (reference sequence).

The chain couples TRBV29-1 to TRBJ1-1; the D is unclear. The CDR3 has 14 residues. The germline V gene encodes CDR1 SQVTM and CDR2 ANQGSEA. The ends were cut back, 5 bases at V and 1 base at J, with 14 bases in the middle. The CDR3 bases are TGCAGCGTTACCGAGTTACGTGGGAACACTGAAGCTTTCTTT. As protein: CSVTELRGNTEAFF.

The chain has TRBV7-8 and TRBJ1-1, with D unclear. CDR1 and CDR2 (germline): SGHVS, FQNEAQ. Between the trimmed V and J ends, which lost 6 bases and 0 bases, there was a span of 11 bases. The CDR3 has 14 amino acids. CDR3 DNA sequence: TGTGCCAGCAGACCAATCTTAGTGAACACTGAAGCTTTCTTT. Encoded protein: CASRPILVNTEAFF.

The chain has TRBV5-1 and TRBJ1-4; D is ambiguous. CDR3 length: 15 residues. The germline gives CDR1 SGHRS, CDR2 YFSETQ. The V end was cut by 4 bases, the J end by 5 bases, with 15 bases between. This chain's CDR3 is CASSLVGIQNEKLFF. The CDR3 region has the DNA TGCGCCAGCAGCCTAGTCGGGATCCAGAATGAAAAACTGTTTTTT.

This chain uses TRBV19 with TRBJ1-1; 9 nucleotides line up with TRBD1. The CDR3 is 13 residues long. Germline CDR1 is LNHDA and CDR2 is SQIVND (reference sequence). V shed 4 bases, J shed 10 bases, and the junction held 7 bases outside the gene matches. CDR3 nucleotide sequence: TGTGCCAGTAGTACTCAACAGGGGGCGAGAGCTTTCTTT. The encoded protein is CASSTQQGARAFF.

The rearrangement uses TRBV28 and TRBJ2-2; 7 nucleotides match TRBD2. The ends lost 2 bases at V and 4 bases at J; junction bases unmatched: 13. Per germline, CDR1 MDHEN and CDR2 SYDVKM. The CDR3 consists of 18 residues. The CDR3 coding sequence is TGTGCCAGCAGTTTAAGTTTTCCGGCGGGGGAAGGCACCGGGGAGCTGTTTTTT. This codes for CASSLSFPAGEGTGELFF.

The genes are TRBV30 and TRBJ1-1; no firm D call. Trimming shortened V by 5 bases and J by 2 bases, and 6 bases separated the two germline ends. The CDR3 consists of 11 residues. Germline values: CDR1 GTSNPN, CDR2 SVGIG (reference sequence). For the CDR3, the DNA is TGTGCCTGGTTACTAAACACTGAAGCTTTCTTT. This translates into CAWLLNTEAFF. Complete variable domain (other parts from reference TRBV30 and TRBJ1-1): SQTIHQWPATLVQPVGSPLSLECTVEGTSNPNLYWYRQAAGRGLQLLFYSVGIGQISSEVPQNLSASRPQDRQFILSSKKLLLSDSGFYLCAWLLNTEAFFGQGTRLTVV.

The V gene is TRBV10-3, the J gene TRBJ1-1, with 8 bases matching TRBD1. Trimming at V came to 8 bases and at J to 5 bases, leaving 13 bases not matched to a gene. This CDR3 is built from 15 residues. Germline values: CDR1 ENHRY, CDR2 SYGVKD. The CDR3 sequence is CAIVGQGIGRTEAFF. In DNA form, the CDR3 reads TGTGCCATCGTTGGACAGGGAATTGGTAGGACTGAAGCTTTCTTT.

The chain links TRBV5-1 to TRBJ2-7; 9 bases agree with TRBD2. Trimming at V came to 4 bases and at J to 3 bases, leaving 5 bases not matched to a gene. The CDR3 covers 14 residues. Germline-derived CDR1 and CDR2 are SGHRS and YFSETQ. CDR3 coding DNA: TGCGCCAGCAGCCGCGGGGGGGAAAACTACGAGCAGTACTTC. Translated, it gives CASSRGGENYEQYF. Complete variable domain (other parts from reference TRBV5-1 and TRBJ2-7): KAGVTQTPRYLIKTRGQQVTLSCSPISGHRSVSWYQQTPGQGLQFLFEYFSETQRNKGNFPGRFSGRQFSNSRSEMNVSTLELGDSALYLCASSRGGENYEQYFGPGTRLTVT.

The chain is built from TRBV5-1 and TRBJ1-2, with TRBD1 matching over 7 bases. The CDR3 has 15 residues. V lost 5 bases to trimming and J lost 5 bases; unmatched junction nucleotides: 12. Germline V gives CDR1 SGHRS, CDR2 YFSETQ. In DNA form, the CDR3 reads TGCGCCAGCAGTCCCTACGCCGGGACAGAATATGGCTACACCTTC. Translated, it gives CASSPYAGTEYGYTF.